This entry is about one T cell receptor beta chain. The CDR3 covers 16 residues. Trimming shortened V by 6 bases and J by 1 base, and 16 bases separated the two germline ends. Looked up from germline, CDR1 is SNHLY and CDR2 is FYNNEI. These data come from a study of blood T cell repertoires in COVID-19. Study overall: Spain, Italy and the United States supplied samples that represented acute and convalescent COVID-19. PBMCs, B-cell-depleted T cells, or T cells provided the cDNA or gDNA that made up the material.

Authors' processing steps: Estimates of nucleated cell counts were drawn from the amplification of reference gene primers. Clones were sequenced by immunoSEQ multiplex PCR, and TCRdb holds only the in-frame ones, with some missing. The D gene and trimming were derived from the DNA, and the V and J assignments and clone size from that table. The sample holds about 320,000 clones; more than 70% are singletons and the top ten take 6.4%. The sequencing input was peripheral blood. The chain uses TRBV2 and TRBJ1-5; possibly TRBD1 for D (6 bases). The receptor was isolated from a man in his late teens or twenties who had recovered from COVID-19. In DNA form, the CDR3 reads TGTGCCAGCAGCGCACAGGGAGCCTGGAGCAATCAGCCCCAGCATTTT. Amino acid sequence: CASSAQGAWSNQPQHF.